A selection of T cell receptor beta chains follows, all from one sample in a study of early T cells in non-severe SARS-CoV-2 infection. TCRdb recomputed calls from the 5' RACE reads with MiXCR, one row per CDR3 protein. The top ten clones hold roughly 1.4% of a sample with 50,000 to 65,000 distinct CDR3 sequences, around 13% of them seen once. Input material: whole blood. These receptors came from an adult who was a healthcare worker with PCR-confirmed SARS-CoV-2 infection or an uninfected control (not recorded which). CDR3s include the opening cysteine and the closing phenylalanine or tryptophan. The order of the fields is clone size, D gene, J gene, V gene, CDR3 protein, CDR3 DNA. The D gene is left open where the match is weak. The size entry is marked missing in some rows and otherwise reads once, few, many or a size class.

NA	TRBD1	TRBJ2-6	TRBV27	CASSPKDRVLRGANVLTF	TGTGCCAGCAGTCCGAAGGACAGGGTATTGCGTGGGGCCAACGTCCTGACTTTC
NA	NA	TRBJ2-3	TRBV12-3/TRBV12-4	CARSWGTDTQYF	TGTGCCAGAAGTTGGGGTACAGATACGCAGTATTTT
many	NA	TRBJ2-1	TRBV29-1	CSVEAAGESYNEQFF	TGCAGCGTTGAAGCGGCAGGGGAGTCCTACAATGAGCAGTTCTTC
NA	NA	TRBJ2-3	TRBV10-3	CAIASRDPTDTQYF	TGTGCCATCGCGAGTAGGGATCCCACAGATACGCAGTATTTT
many	NA	TRBJ1-5	TRBV7-9	CASSFGTSNQPQHF	TGTGCCAGCAGCTTTGGGACAAGCAATCAGCCCCAGCATTTT
NA	TRBD1	TRBJ1-1	TRBV5-1	CASSPTGGSAFMNTEAFF	TGCGCCAGCAGCCCCACAGGGGGCAGCGCGTTCATGAACACTGAAGCTTTCTTT
NA	NA	TRBJ1-5	TRBV7-2	CASSWTGQPQHF	TGTGCCAGCAGCTGGACGGGTCAGCCCCAGCATTTT
many	NA	TRBJ1-3	TRBV13	CASSLQPGGSGNTIYF	TGTGCCAGCAGCTTACAGCCGGGAGGGTCTGGAAACACCATATATTTT
many	TRBD1	TRBJ1-3	TRBV6-5	CASSYSGTVGNTIYF	TGTGCCAGCAGTTACTCGGGGACAGTTGGAAACACCATATATTTT
many	TRBD1	TRBJ2-7	TRBV7-6	CASSNHPGQGDYEQYF	TGTGCCAGCAGCAACCACCCGGGACAGGGGGACTACGAGCAGTACTTC
NA	NA	TRBJ2-3	TRBV27	CASSFFGASVGSPGTDTQYF	TGTGCCAGCAGTTTTTTCGGCGCGTCAGTGGGTTCTCCTGGCACAGATACGCAGTATTTT
many	TRBD2	TRBJ2-3	TRBV20-1	CSARDLGRGDSDTQYF	TGCAGTGCTAGAGATCTGGGGCGGGGGGATTCAGATACGCAGTATTTT
many	NA	TRBJ2-5	TRBV5-4	CASSDSYRRETQYF	TGTGCCAGCAGCGACAGTTACAGGCGTGAGACCCAGTACTTC
NA	NA	TRBJ1-1	TRBV3-1	CASSPQGLGGNTEAFF	TGTGCCAGCAGCCCTCAGGGACTTGGGGGGAACACTGAAGCTTTCTTT
few	TRBD1	TRBJ2-5	TRBV20-1	CSALPLRDRGPKETQYF	TGCAGTGCCCTCCCTCTCCGGGACAGGGGACCTAAAGAGACCCAGTACTTC
many	TRBD2	TRBJ2-7	TRBV6-5	CASSILAGVGEQYF	TGTGCCAGCAGTATCCTAGCGGGGGTCGGAGAGCAGTACTTC
few	TRBD1	TRBJ2-1	TRBV7-9	CASSFLIGTGTHEQFF	TGTGCCAGCAGCTTTTTAATCGGGACAGGGACACATGAGCAGTTCTTC
NA	NA	TRBJ2-1	TRBV11-2	CASSLQTPLYNEQFF	TGTGCCAGCAGCTTACAGACGCCCCTCTACAATGAGCAGTTCTTC
many	NA	TRBJ1-1	TRBV11-2	CASSPRVRKNTEAFF	TGTGCCAGCAGCCCACGAGTCCGGAAGAACACTGAAGCTTTCTTT
NA	NA	TRBJ1-1	TRBV12-3/TRBV12-4	CASSLPLTDLNTEAFF	TGTGCCAGCAGTTTACCATTGACAGATTTGAACACTGAAGCTTTCTTT
few	NA	TRBJ2-7	TRBV29-1	CSVAGQGYEQYF	TGCAGCGTTGCCGGCCAAGGATACGAGCAGTACTTC
NA	TRBD1	TRBJ1-4	TRBV5-6	CASSLFADRVNEKLFF	TGTGCCAGCAGCTTGTTCGCCGACAGGGTTAATGAAAAACTGTTTTTT
few	NA	TRBJ2-7	TRBV5-6	CASSRRRLETYEQYF	TGTGCCAGCAGCCGGAGAAGGCTAGAAACCTACGAGCAGTACTTC
many	NA	TRBJ2-7	TRBV5-4	CASGQPPYEQYF	TGTGCCAGCGGACAGCCCCCTTACGAGCAGTACTTC
many	NA	TRBJ2-1	TRBV29-1	CSVGNGLGADEFF	TGCAGCGTTGGGAATGGCCTAGGAGCCGACGAGTTCTTC
NA	NA	TRBJ2-2	TRBV10-2	CASSESGSIRLFF	TGCGCCAGCAGTGAGTCGGGGTCCATCAGGCTGTTTTTT
many	NA	TRBJ1-2	TRBV5-4	CASSLEGLGYTF	TGTGCCAGCAGCTTGGAGGGGTTGGGCTACACCTTC
many	NA	TRBJ1-2	TRBV30	CAWSVSRHLSSGYTF	TGTGCCTGGAGTGTAAGCCGGCACCTGTCGTCGGGCTACACCTTC
many	TRBD2	TRBJ2-3	TRBV12-3/TRBV12-4	CASSLGLAVSTDTQYF	TGTGCCAGCAGTTTGGGGCTAGCGGTTTCCACAGATACGCAGTATTTT
many	NA	TRBJ1-2	TRBV19	CASSGSSRGSGYGYTF	TGTGCCAGTAGTGGCTCGTCGAGGGGGTCGGGCTATGGCTACACCTTC
many	NA	TRBJ2-5	TRBV24-1	CATSDSGTPVETQYF	TGTGCCACCAGTGATTCCGGGACACCTGTGGAGACCCAGTACTTC
NA	TRBD1	TRBJ2-7	TRBV5-1	CASSPADRGPGEQYF	TGCGCCAGCAGCCCCGCTGACAGGGGGCCGGGCGAGCAGTACTTC
NA	NA	TRBJ2-4	TRBV18	CASSPLPTGLKDKNIQYF	TGTGCCAGCTCACCCCTCCCGACAGGTCTGAAGGACAAAAACATTCAGTACTTC
NA	NA	TRBJ1-2	TRBV24-1	CATTVWGYTF	TGTGCCACCACCGTTTGGGGCTACACCTTC
many	NA	TRBJ1-2	TRBV6-2/TRBV6-3	CASSSWPPDGFGYTF	TGTGCCAGCAGTTCTTGGCCCCCGGACGGATTTGGCTACACCTTC
NA	NA	TRBJ2-1	TRBV12-3/TRBV12-4	CASSRITEQFF	TGTGCCAGCAGTCGTATAACTGAGCAGTTCTTC
many	TRBD1	TRBJ2-3	TRBV10-2	CASSDGTGPGSGDTQYF	TGCGCCAGCAGTGACGGGACAGGGCCTGGGAGTGGAGATACGCAGTATTTT
many	TRBD2	TRBJ2-1	TRBV2	CASNQAGLNNEQFF	TGTGCCAGCAATCAAGCGGGGCTAAACAATGAGCAGTTCTTC
few	NA	TRBJ1-2	TRBV19	CASRGLNNYGYTF	TGTGCCAGTAGGGGACTGAATAACTATGGCTACACCTTC
NA	NA	TRBJ2-1	TRBV5-1	CASSLWGLGADNEQFF	TGCGCCAGCAGCTTGTGGGGGCTGGGCGCGGACAATGAGCAGTTCTTC